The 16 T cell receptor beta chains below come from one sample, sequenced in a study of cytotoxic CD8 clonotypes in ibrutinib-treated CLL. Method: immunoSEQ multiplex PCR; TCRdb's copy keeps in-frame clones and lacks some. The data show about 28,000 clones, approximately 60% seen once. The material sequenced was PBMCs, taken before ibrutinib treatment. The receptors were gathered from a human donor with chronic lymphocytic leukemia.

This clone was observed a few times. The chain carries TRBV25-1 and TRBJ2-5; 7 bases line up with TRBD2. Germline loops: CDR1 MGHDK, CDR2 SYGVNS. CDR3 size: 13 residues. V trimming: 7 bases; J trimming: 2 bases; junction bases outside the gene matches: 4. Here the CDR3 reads CASIQRGQETQYF. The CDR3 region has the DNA TGTGCCAGCATTCAGCGGGGTCAAGAGACCCAGTACTTC.

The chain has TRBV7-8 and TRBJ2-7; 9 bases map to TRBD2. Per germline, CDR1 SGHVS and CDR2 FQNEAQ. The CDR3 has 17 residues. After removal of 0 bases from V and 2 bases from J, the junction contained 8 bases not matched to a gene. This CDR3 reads CASSLARLAGGPYEQYF. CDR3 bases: TGTGCCAGCAGCTTAGCGAGGCTGGCGGGAGGGCCCTACGAGCAGTACTTC.

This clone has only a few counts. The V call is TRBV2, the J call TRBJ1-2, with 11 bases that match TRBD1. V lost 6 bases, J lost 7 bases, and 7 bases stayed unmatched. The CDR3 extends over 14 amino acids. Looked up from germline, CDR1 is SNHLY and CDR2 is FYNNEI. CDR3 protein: CASRTGTGGFGYTF. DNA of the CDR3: TGTGCCAGCAGAACCGGGACAGGGGGTTTTGGCTACACCTTC.

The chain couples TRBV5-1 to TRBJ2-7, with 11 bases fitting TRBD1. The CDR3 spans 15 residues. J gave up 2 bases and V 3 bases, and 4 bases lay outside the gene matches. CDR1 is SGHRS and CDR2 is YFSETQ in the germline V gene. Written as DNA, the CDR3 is TGCGCCAGCAGCTCGGGACAGGGGGAGGCCTACGAGCAGTACTTC. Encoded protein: CASSSGQGEAYEQYF.

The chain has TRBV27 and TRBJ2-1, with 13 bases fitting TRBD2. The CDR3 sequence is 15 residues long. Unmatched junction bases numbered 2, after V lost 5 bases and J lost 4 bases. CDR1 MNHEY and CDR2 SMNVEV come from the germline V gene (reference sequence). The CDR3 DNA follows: TGTGCCAGCAGTAAACTAGCGGGGGGGTACAATGAGCAGTTCTTC. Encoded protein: CASSKLAGGYNEQFF.

CDR3 sequence (DNA): TGTGCCAGCAGGGAGGTGAATCAGCCCCAGCATTTT. Protein: CASREVNQPQHF. J is TRBJ1-5 and V is TRBV2; the D is unclear. Between the trimmed V and J ends, which lost 6 bases and 4 bases, there was a span of 7 bases. CDR3 length: 12 amino acids. Germline CDR1 is SNHLY and CDR2 is FYNNEI.

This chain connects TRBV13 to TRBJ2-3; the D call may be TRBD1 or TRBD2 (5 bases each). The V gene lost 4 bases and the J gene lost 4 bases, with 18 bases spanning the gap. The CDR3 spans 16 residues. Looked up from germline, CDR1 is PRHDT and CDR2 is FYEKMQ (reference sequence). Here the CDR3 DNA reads TGTGCCAGCAGCTCCTCGAGGGCCCTCAGGGCAGATACGCAGTATTTT. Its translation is CASSSSRALRADTQYF.

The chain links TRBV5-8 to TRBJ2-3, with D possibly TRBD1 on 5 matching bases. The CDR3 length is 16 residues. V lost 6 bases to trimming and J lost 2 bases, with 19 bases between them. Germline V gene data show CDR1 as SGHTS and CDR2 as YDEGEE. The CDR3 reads CASNDLSQGFTDTQYF. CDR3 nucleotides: TGTGCCAGCAACGACCTCAGTCAGGGTTTCACAGATACGCAGTATTTT. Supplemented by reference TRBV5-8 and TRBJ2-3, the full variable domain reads EAGVTQSPTHLIKTRGQQATLRCSPISGHTSVYWYQQALGLGLQFLLWYDEGEERNRGNFPPRFSGRQFPNYSSELNVNALELEDSALYLCASNDLSQGFTDTQYFGPGTRLTVL.

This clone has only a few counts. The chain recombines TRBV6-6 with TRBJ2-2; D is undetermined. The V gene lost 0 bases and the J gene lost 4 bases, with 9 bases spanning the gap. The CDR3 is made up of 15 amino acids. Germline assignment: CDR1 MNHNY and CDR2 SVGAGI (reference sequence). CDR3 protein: CASSYSGSPTGELFF. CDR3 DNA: TGTGCCAGCAGTTACTCGGGCAGCCCCACCGGGGAGCTGTTTTTT.

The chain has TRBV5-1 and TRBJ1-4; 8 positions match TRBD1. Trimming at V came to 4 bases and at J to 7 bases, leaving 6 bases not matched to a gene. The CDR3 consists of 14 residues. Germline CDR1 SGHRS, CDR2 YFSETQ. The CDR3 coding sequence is TGCGCCAGCAGCCCGGGACAGGCTCGTGAAAAACTGTTTTTT. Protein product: CASSPGQAREKLFF.

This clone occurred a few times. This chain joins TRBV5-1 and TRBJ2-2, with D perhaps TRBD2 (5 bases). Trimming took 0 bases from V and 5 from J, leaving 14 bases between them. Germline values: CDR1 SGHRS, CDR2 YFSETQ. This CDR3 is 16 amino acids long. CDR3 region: CASSLADFSATGELFF. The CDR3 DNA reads TGCGCCAGCAGCTTGGCCGACTTTAGCGCGACCGGGGAGCTGTTTTTT.

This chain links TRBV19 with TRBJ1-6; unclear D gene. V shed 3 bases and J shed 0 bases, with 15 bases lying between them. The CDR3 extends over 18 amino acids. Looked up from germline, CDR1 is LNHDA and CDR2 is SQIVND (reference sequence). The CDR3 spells CASSIGFGESSYNSPLHF. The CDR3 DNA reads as TGTGCCAGTAGTATTGGGTTTGGGGAGAGCTCCTATAATTCACCCCTCCACTTT.

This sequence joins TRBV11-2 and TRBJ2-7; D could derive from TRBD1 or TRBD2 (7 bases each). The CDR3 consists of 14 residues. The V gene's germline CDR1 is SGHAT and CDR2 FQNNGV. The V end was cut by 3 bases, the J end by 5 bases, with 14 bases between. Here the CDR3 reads CASSLGGTEDEQYF. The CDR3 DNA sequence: TGTGCCAGCAGCTTGGGGGGGACAGAGGACGAGCAGTACTTC.

Here the CDR3 reads CASSRVGQVNYGYTF. The CDR3 DNA sequence: TGCGCCAGCAGCCGAGTTGGACAGGTTAACTATGGCTACACCTTC. This chain connects TRBV5-1 to TRBJ1-2, with TRBD1 identical over 7 bases. Germline V lookup: CDR1 SGHRS, CDR2 YFSETQ. This CDR3 has 15 amino acids. The V gene end was trimmed by 4 bases and the J gene end by 1 base; junction bases not matched to a gene: 7.

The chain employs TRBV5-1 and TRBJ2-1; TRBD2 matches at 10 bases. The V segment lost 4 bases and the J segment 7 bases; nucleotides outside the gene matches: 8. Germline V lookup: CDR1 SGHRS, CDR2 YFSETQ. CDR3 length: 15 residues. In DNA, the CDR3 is TGCGCCAGCAGCGACGGGACTAGCGTTTTAAATGAGCAGTTCTTC. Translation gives CASSDGTSVLNEQFF.

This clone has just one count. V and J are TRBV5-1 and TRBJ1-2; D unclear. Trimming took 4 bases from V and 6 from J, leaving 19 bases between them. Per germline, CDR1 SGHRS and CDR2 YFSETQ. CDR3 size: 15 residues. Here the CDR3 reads CASSQDPLQPDGYTF. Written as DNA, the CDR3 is TGCGCCAGCAGCCAGGACCCTCTCCAACCGGATGGCTACACCTTC.